Sequencing of this T cell receptor beta chain was carried out in a study of blood T cell repertoires in COVID-19. Across the study: Specimens from acute and convalescent COVID-19 originated in the United States, Italy and Spain.

The germline V gene encodes CDR1 SQVTM and CDR2 ANQGSEA. This CDR3 spans 13 amino acids. J was trimmed by 8 bases and V by 6 bases; bases with no gene match: 9. Sequencing was performed with immunoSEQ multiplex PCR; in TCRdb, only in-frame clones are kept and a portion is missing. The sample lists around 270,000 clones, 84% occurring once. Sequencing used peripheral blood. This TCR was sampled from a person aged 65-85 years with COVID-19, enrolled during active disease. The chain employs TRBV29-1 and TRBJ1-4, with 7 bases identical to TRBD1. CDR3 nucleotide sequence: TGCAGCGTATCGACAGGGAAGAAAGAAAAACTGTTTTTT. Translation gives CSVSTGKKEKLFF.